This T cell receptor beta chain is drawn from a study of memory CD4+ T cells and cytomegalovirus serostatus. About the research overall: Donors were healthy Belgian adults, under 10 CMV seropositive and 20 to 25 seronegative.

V dropped 6 bases and J dropped 2; count of bases not matched to a gene: 6. Germline V gene sequence: CDR1 SNHLY, CDR2 FYNNEI. The length of the CDR3 is 14 residues. Study-wide results and caveats: CD4+ memory repertoires contained 67 of 164 reported CMV TCRbeta sequences.

The sort gate was single viable CD3+CD4+CD8-CD45RO+ cells for memory CD4+ T cells. CMV serostatus came from serum IgG against pp150, pp28, p38, p52. Total CD4+ T cells were enriched by CD4 positive selection. Sequencing was performed with immunoSEQ multiplex PCR; in TCRdb, only in-frame clones are kept and a portion is missing. The repertoire holds 60,000 to 70,000 clones, with about three quarters as singletons. With regard to this clone: Its matching antigen is unknown.

The receptor comes from an adult in good health and CMV-seropositive. The sequenced material came from memory CD4+ T cells from blood. This chain uses TRBV2 with TRBJ2-5, with 7 bases aligning to TRBD1. The chain's CDR3 is CASRDDRVQETQYF. The CDR3 DNA reads as TGTGCCAGCAGAGACGACAGGGTACAAGAGACCCAGTACTTC.